These 15 T cell receptor beta chains share one sample of origin, sequenced in a study of blood T cell repertoires in COVID-19 (TCRdb year 2020). The library was prepared using the immunoSEQ multiplex PCR assay. In its TCRdb copy, this immuneACCESS table keeps in-frame sequences only and misses some clones. Where compared with another copy, unresolved V genes explain less than half of these, and the others have no known cause. The sample table shows 95,000 to 100,000 clones, and about four fifths are seen once. The ten largest clonotypes hold 18% of the sample. Sequencing was carried out using peripheral blood. Receptors were obtained from a woman aged 80 or over with active or convalescent COVID-19.

This chain links TRBV25-1 with TRBJ2-1; tentative D call: TRBD2 (6 bases). Germline lookup yields CDR1 MGHDK and CDR2 SYGVNS. The ends were cut back, 6 bases at V and 5 bases at J, with 17 bases in the middle. This CDR3 spans 15 amino acids. CDR3 coding DNA: TGTGCCAGCAGAGTGGCGGCGGAGGGGAACAATGAGCAGTTCTTC. Its translation: CASRVAAEGNNEQFF.

There are many counts of this clone. The V and J genes are TRBV28 and TRBJ2-7, with a weak D call TRBD1 (6 bases). CDR3 length equals 11 residues. Germline values: CDR1 MDHEN, CDR2 SYDVKM. As DNA, the CDR3 is TGTGACCCGACAGGATCCTACGAGCAGTACTTC. This encodes CDPTGSYEQYF.

V is TRBV5-1 and J is TRBJ2-1, with 8 bases identical to TRBD2. Germline CDR1 and CDR2: SGHRS and YFSETQ. This CDR3 comprises 17 residues. Germline trimming cut 0 bases from V and 10 bases from J; bases unmatched to any gene: 15. CDR3 coding DNA: TGCGCCAGCAGCTTGGATAGTAGCGGGATATTAGTTGGGGAGCAGTTCTTC. This gives the protein CASSLDSSGILVGEQFF.

The chain combines TRBV5-1 with TRBJ2-7; TRBD1 aligns across 11 bases. The V segment lost 4 bases and the J segment 6 bases; nucleotides outside the gene matches: 9. CDR3 length: 15 residues. Germline lookup yields CDR1 SGHRS and CDR2 YFSETQ. The CDR3 region has the DNA TGCGCCAGCAGCACGGGGACAGGGGGGCTCGGCGAGCAGTACTTC. Its protein product is CASSTGTGGLGEQYF.

In this sample, this clone turned up a few times. This chain uses TRBV6-5 with TRBJ2-3; TRBD2 agrees at 8 bases. V was pared by 7 bases and J by 4 bases, with 7 bases of the junction left unmatched. The CDR3 extends over 14 amino acids. CDR1 is MNHEY and CDR2 is SVGAGI in the germline V gene. Written as DNA, the CDR3 is TGTGCCAGCAAGCAGCGGGAGTGGGCAGATACGCAGTATTTT. Translating gives CASKQREWADTQYF.

The CDR3, as DNA: TGTGCCACGCCGGGTGGTGCCGCTAGCACAGATACGCAGTATTTT. This gives the protein CATPGGAASTDTQYF. This chain connects TRBV19 to TRBJ2-3; D gene ambiguous. CDR3 length: 15 residues. Trimming took off 10 bases at V and 0 bases at J, with 17 bases between the two ends. CDR1 is LNHDA, CDR2 SQIVND, per germline (reference sequence).

The CDR3 protein is CASREPGQGAHTQYF. CDR3 sequence (DNA): TGTGCCAGCAGGGAGCCGGGACAGGGGGCTCATACGCAGTATTTT. This chain joins TRBV2 and TRBJ2-3; the match to TRBD1 covers 12 bases. The CDR3 covers 15 residues. CDR1 is SNHLY, CDR2 FYNNEI, per germline. V dropped 6 bases and J dropped 7; count of bases not matched to a gene: 8.

The V call is TRBV29-1, the J call TRBJ1-1; TRBD1 matches 7 bases. J gave up 4 bases and V 5 bases, and 10 bases lay outside the gene matches. Germline lookup yields CDR1 SQVTM and CDR2 ANQGSEA. This CDR3 spans 14 amino acids. The CDR3 sequence: CSVTPGGWSTEAFF. The CDR3, as DNA: TGCAGCGTTACCCCAGGGGGATGGAGCACTGAAGCTTTCTTT.

J is TRBJ2-1 and V is TRBV14, with 9 bases lining up with TRBD1. CDR1 SGHDN and CDR2 FVKESK come from the germline V gene. The V gene end was trimmed by 1 base and the J gene end by 0 bases; junction bases not matched to a gene: 4. The CDR3 length is 17 residues. CDR3 loop: CASSQVGTGISYNEQFF. DNA for the CDR3: TGTGCCAGCAGCCAAGTTGGGACAGGGATCTCCTACAATGAGCAGTTCTTC.

This clone was picked up a small number of times. At one of its ends the junction is not consistent with the germline gene, which may arise from a read error. The V gene is TRBV5-1, the J gene TRBJ2-3; perhaps TRBD2 as D (5 bases). The CDR3 spans 14 residues. In germline, CDR1 is SGHRS, CDR2 YFSETQ. The CDR3 is CASSTAGYTDTQYF. The CDR3 DNA reads TGTGCCAGCAGCACCGCGGGTTACACAGATACGCAGTATTTT.

This clone came up once. The gene calls are TRBV5-4 and TRBJ2-3; 8 bases are shared with TRBD1. The CDR3 runs to 14 residues. V was pared by 2 bases and J by 4 bases, with 3 bases of the junction left unmatched. CDR1 is SGHNT, CDR2 YYREEE, per germline (reference sequence). The CDR3 nucleotides read TGTGCCAGCAGCTTCGGACAGGGCTCAGATACGCAGTATTTT. Protein sequence: CASSFGQGSDTQYF.

The chain combines TRBV7-9 with TRBJ2-1, with TRBD2 identical over 15 bases. The CDR3 covers 18 residues. V dropped 4 bases and J dropped 8; count of bases not matched to a gene: 12. CDR1 is SEHNR, CDR2 FQNEAQ, per germline (reference sequence). The CDR3 DNA reads TGTGCCAGCAGCTCCTTACCAGGACTAGCGGGAGGGTACGATGAGCAGTTCTTC. Its translation is CASSSLPGLAGGYDEQFF.

The rearrangement joins TRBV5-6 to TRBJ2-7, with no clear D. The V gene's germline CDR1 is SGHDT and CDR2 YYEEEE. The CDR3 covers 14 residues. V lost 2 bases and J 3 bases, leaving 12 bases between the germline ends. This CDR3 reads CASSFSRFYYEQYF. Here the CDR3 DNA reads TGTGCCAGCAGCTTTTCCCGCTTCTACTACGAGCAGTACTTC.

The chain combines TRBV30 with TRBJ2-2; 10 nucleotides align to TRBD2. J lost 2 bases, V lost 1 base, and 19 bases had no gene match. Germline loops: CDR1 GTSNPN, CDR2 SVGIG (reference sequence). This CDR3 spans 21 amino acids. This chain's CDR3 is CAWSGTMMSAGGPVNTGELFF. Here the CDR3 DNA reads TGTGCCTGGAGTGGTACCATGATGTCAGCGGGAGGGCCCGTCAACACCGGGGAGCTGTTTTTT. Variable domain in full (rest from reference TRBV30 and TRBJ2-2): SQTIHQWPATLVQPVGSPLSLECTVEGTSNPNLYWYRQAAGRGLQLLFYSVGIGQISSEVPQNLSASRPQDRQFILSSKKLLLSDSGFYLCAWSGTMMSAGGPVNTGELFFGEGSRLTVL.

V and J are TRBV5-1 and TRBJ1-6, with a weak D call TRBD1 (6 bases). CDR1 is SGHRS, CDR2 YFSETQ, per germline. Trimming stripped 0 bases from V and 5 bases from J, with 9 bases between. The CDR3 spans 15 residues. The CDR3 DNA reads as TGCGCCAGCAGCTTGGCGACAGGCAATAATTCACCCCTCCACTTT. This encodes CASSLATGNNSPLHF.